The 26 T cell receptor beta chains below were found in one sample sequenced in a study of beta chain features in type 1 diabetes (dated by TCRdb to the late 2010s). Overall study results and their limits: Type 1 diabetes patients showed a moderate but significant shortening of TCRB CDR3 length in all four CD4+ subsets.

Library prep was done by the immunoSEQ multiplex PCR assay. The entire amount of isolated RNA was reverse transcribed using the High Capacity cDNA Reverse Transcription Kit, so the sequenced TCRB transcripts were expressed ones. Not all clones reach the TCRdb copy of this immuneACCESS table, which keeps in-frame sequences only. Checked studies attribute under half of the gap to unresolved V genes and leave the rest unexplained. The sample yields around 310,000 clones; about 13% were counted once. The top ten clonotypes cover nearly 0.015% of the sample. Their target antigens are unknown. Sequenced sample: naive CD4+ T cells from blood. This sample's cell subset or site label indicates: true naive CD4+ T cells. These receptors all come from a woman aged 18-29 years with type 1 diabetes.

This clone was detected a few times. The chain uses TRBV7-9 and TRBJ2-6; D perhaps matches TRBD1 (5 bases). V lost 5 bases and J 0 bases, leaving 8 bases between the germline ends. The CDR3 has 15 residues. Germline loops: CDR1 SEHNR, CDR2 FQNEAQ (reference sequence). The CDR3 spells CASSLTGSGANVLTF. The DNA for the CDR3 is TGTGCCAGCAGCCTCACAGGCTCTGGGGCCAACGTCCTGACTTTC.

In this sample, this clone turned up a few times. The rearrangement joins TRBV4-1 to TRBJ2-1; perhaps TRBD1 as D (6 bases). The CDR3 has 15 residues. Between the trimmed V and J ends, which lost 1 base and 3 bases, there was a span of 10 bases. Germline loops: CDR1 MGHRA, CDR2 YSYEKL. The CDR3 DNA follows: TGCGCCAGCAGCCAAGGCACAGGGAACTACAATGAGCAGTTCTTC. Residues: CASSQGTGNYNEQFF.

This clone was picked up a small number of times. The chain uses TRBV25-1 and TRBJ2-5; D is perhaps TRBD1 (6 bases). The CDR3 is 18 amino acids. Germline V CDR1 and CDR2: MGHDK, SYGVNS. Trimming stripped 6 bases from V and 0 bases from J, with 23 bases between. CDR3 sequence reads: CASSFTPPGHPYQETQYF. In DNA form, the CDR3 reads TGTGCCAGCAGCTTTACCCCACCGGGACATCCGTACCAAGAGACCCAGTACTTC.

The chain couples TRBV19 to TRBJ2-3; TRBD1 might be the D (6 bases). Germline CDR1 is LNHDA and CDR2 is SQIVND (reference sequence). V dropped 6 bases and J dropped 2 bases, with 9 bases sitting between them. This CDR3 has 13 amino acids. Here the CDR3 reads CASSRQDTDTQYF. CDR3 nucleotides: TGTGCCAGTAGCCGACAGGACACAGATACGCAGTATTTT.

V usage is TRBV18 and J usage is TRBJ1-5; TRBD1 agrees at 7 bases. This CDR3 has 13 amino acids. CDR1 KGHSH and CDR2 LQKENI come from the germline V gene. With 3 bases clipped from V and 9 bases from J, the junction kept 5 bases outside the gene matches. Here the CDR3 DNA reads TGTGCCAGCTCACCGGACAGGACCTCGCCCCAGCATTTT. Translating gives CASSPDRTSPQHF.

The V and J genes are TRBV9 and TRBJ1-2; 7 nucleotides line up with TRBD1. CDR1 and CDR2 (germline): SGDLS, YYNGEE. V shed 6 bases and J 2 bases; nucleotides not matched to a gene: 10. This CDR3 spans 15 amino acids. Here the CDR3 DNA reads TGTGCCAGCACCCCCTTCCCAGGGGGAAACTATGGCTACACCTTC. It encodes CASTPFPGGNYGYTF. The full variable domain, its missing parts supplied by reference TRBV9 and TRBJ1-2, is DSGVTQTPKHLITATGQRVTLRCSPRSGDLSVYWYQQSLDQGLQFLIQYYNGEERAKGNILERFSAQQFPDLHSELNLSSLELGDSALYFCASTPFPGGNYGYTFGSGTRLTVV.

Details on this clone: This sample also contains other DNA sequences that code for the same CDR3. This chain links TRBV30 with TRBJ1-5; D ambiguous. Deletions cut 0 bases from V and 7 bases from J, with 10 bases between. Germline CDR1 is GTSNPN and CDR2 is SVGIG (reference sequence). The CDR3 has 13 amino acids. The CDR3 loop is CAWSVGGDQPQHF. DNA for the CDR3: TGTGCCTGGAGTGTAGGTGGAGACCAGCCCCAGCATTTT.

This clone was seen only a few times. CDR3 in DNA: TGTGCCAGTAGTATTACAAATCAGCCCCAGCATTTT. Amino acid sequence: CASSITNQPQHF. J is TRBJ1-5 and V is TRBV19; D is unresolved. Germline V CDR1 and CDR2: LNHDA, SQIVND (reference sequence). The CDR3 totals 12 residues. Trimming stripped 3 bases from V and 4 bases from J, with 4 bases between.

This clone was recorded a few times. The CDR3, as DNA: TGTGCCAGTAGTATTGCAGCTGCGGGCACCGGGGAGCTGTTTTTT. Translated, it gives CASSIAAAGTGELFF. This rearrangement joins TRBV19 to TRBJ2-2; maybe TRBD2 (5 bases). This CDR3 has 15 residues. The germline V gene encodes CDR1 LNHDA and CDR2 SQIVND (reference sequence). V was clipped by 3 bases and J by 4 bases, with 12 bases between them.

CDR3 region: CASSWGQVIGEKLFF. Here the CDR3 DNA reads TGTGCCAGCAGCTGGGGACAGGTCATCGGGGAAAAACTGTTTTTT. This chain links TRBV28 with TRBJ1-4; 8 bases are a match to TRBD1. CDR1 and CDR2 from the germline V gene are MDHEN and SYDVKM. The CDR3 is made up of 15 amino acids. The ends lost 6 bases at V and 8 bases at J; junction bases unmatched: 11.

The CDR3 nucleotides read TGTGCCACCAGCAGAGAACGGAGCTCCTACGAGCAGTACGTC. Translation gives CATSRERSSYEQYV. This chain links TRBV15 with TRBJ2-7; D ambiguous. Between the trimmed V and J ends, which lost 0 bases and 0 bases, there was a span of 6 bases. There are 14 residues in the CDR3. CDR1 and CDR2 (germline): LNHNV, YYDKDF (reference sequence).

The chain uses TRBV7-9 and TRBJ1-5, with 7 bases identical to TRBD1. With V trimmed by 1 base and J by 3 bases, 3 bases remained unmatched. Germline CDR1 reads SEHNR; CDR2 reads FQNEAQ (reference sequence). This CDR3 is built from 15 residues. CDR3 region: CASSLGTGVNQPQHF. CDR3 nucleotide sequence: TGTGCCAGCAGCTTAGGTACAGGGGTCAATCAGCCCCAGCATTTT. Complete variable domain (other parts from reference TRBV7-9 and TRBJ1-5): DTGVSQNPRHKITKRGQNVTFRCDPISEHNRLYWYRQTLGQGPEFLTYFQNEAQLEKSRLLSDRFSAERPKGSFSTLEIQRTEQGDSAMYLCASSLGTGVNQPQHFGDGTRLSIL.

This clone was seen a few times. The J gene is TRBJ2-7, the V gene TRBV11-2; D may be TRBD1 (6 bases). Trimming cost V 2 bases and J 3 bases, with 14 bases left between them. Germline CDR1 and CDR2: SGHAT and FQNNGV. The CDR3 sequence is 15 residues long. This CDR3 reads CASSLRDTGHYEQYV. As DNA, the CDR3 is TGTGCCAGCAGCTTAAGAGATACAGGGCACTACGAGCAGTACGTC.

This clone occurred a few times. The chain recombines TRBV7-2 with TRBJ1-5, with 9 bases matching TRBD1. This CDR3 has 16 residues. V dropped 5 bases and J dropped 2; count of bases not matched to a gene: 7. Germline loops: CDR1 SGHTA, CDR2 FQGNSA. CDR3 sequence reads: CASSVQGALGNQPQHF. The CDR3 nucleotides are TGTGCCAGCAGCGTACAGGGGGCGCTGGGCAATCAGCCCCAGCATTTT.

There are a few counts of this clone. V gene TRBV9 combines with J gene TRBJ1-1; D might be TRBD1 (6 bases). V was clipped by 0 bases and J by 2 bases, with 11 bases between them. The CDR3 has 15 residues. Germline CDR1 and CDR2: SGDLS and YYNGEE. The CDR3 bases are TGTGCCAGCAGCGTAGGAGGGACATCCAACACTGAAGCTTTCTTT. It yields the protein CASSVGGTSNTEAFF.

The rearrangement uses TRBV15 and TRBJ1-5; 7 nucleotides align to TRBD1. Germline V gives CDR1 LNHNV, CDR2 YYDKDF (reference sequence). The CDR3 is 15 residues long. After removal of 3 bases from V and 2 bases from J, the junction contained 4 bases not matched to a gene. The CDR3 nucleotides read TGTGCCACCAGCAGGCAGGGGGAAGGCAATCAGCCCCAGCATTTT. Amino acid sequence: CATSRQGEGNQPQHF. The full variable domain, with the rest looked up from reference TRBV15 and TRBJ1-5, is DAMVIQNPRYQVTQFGKPVTLSCSQTLNHNVMYWYQQKSSQAPKLLFHYYDKDFNNEADTPDNFQSRRPNTSFCFLDIRSPGLGDTAMYLCATSRQGEGNQPQHFGDGTRLSIL.

Note on this clone: The same CDR3 can be traced to other DNA sequences in this sample. The chain employs TRBV18 and TRBJ2-1, with D tentatively TRBD2 (5 bases). CDR3 length: 13 residues. Trimming removed 2 bases at V and 4 bases at J, with 6 bases between. The germline CDR1 and CDR2 sequences are KGHSH and LQKENI. The CDR3, as DNA: TGTGCCAGCTCACCAAGAGGGTACAATGAGCAGTTCTTC. Translation gives CASSPRGYNEQFF.

This chain uses TRBV5-1 with TRBJ2-5; possible D gene TRBD2, 7 bases. This CDR3 spans 15 amino acids. Trimming cost V 0 bases and J 5 bases, with 14 bases left between them. Germline V CDR1 and CDR2: SGHRS, YFSETQ. Here the CDR3 DNA reads TGCGCCAGCAGCTTGGCCTCGGGGGGCACGGAGACCCAGTACTTC. This translates into CASSLASGGTETQYF.

V gene TRBV19 combines with J gene TRBJ1-5, with a weak D call TRBD1 (5 bases). Trimming left V 7 bases short and J 0 bases short, with 25 bases between. Germline values: CDR1 LNHDA, CDR2 SQIVND (reference sequence). The CDR3 consists of 19 residues. The CDR3 protein is CASTPAGDSIRYSNQPQHF. CDR3 in DNA: TGTGCCAGTACCCCCGCTGGAGACAGCATACGTTATAGCAATCAGCCCCAGCATTTT.

This sequence joins TRBV19 and TRBJ1-2; 10 nucleotides agree with TRBD1. The CDR3 is 15 amino acids. Trimming removed 6 bases from V and 7 bases from J; junction bases left unmatched: 11. Germline V CDR1 and CDR2: LNHDA, SQIVND (reference sequence). The CDR3 loop reads CASSLPPGQGPGYTF. In DNA form, the CDR3 reads TGTGCCAGTAGCCTCCCCCCGGGACAGGGGCCTGGCTACACCTTC.

The table lists this clone with a count of one. V and J are TRBV7-3 and TRBJ2-4, with D tentatively TRBD2 (6 bases). CDR3 length: 16 residues. Between the trimmed V and J ends, which lost 2 bases and 0 bases, there was a span of 11 bases. CDR1 SGHTA and CDR2 FQGTGA come from the germline V gene. The CDR3 DNA reads TGTGCCAGCAGCTTAGGGCGGGGAGAAGCCAAAAACATTCAGTACTTC. It codes for CASSLGRGEAKNIQYF. Full variable domain (rest looked up from reference TRBV7-3 and TRBJ2-4): GAGVSQTPSNKVTEKGKYVELRCDPISGHTALYWYRQSLGQGPEFLIYFQGTGAADDSGLPNDRFFAVRPEGSVSTLKIQRTERGDSAVYLCASSLGRGEAKNIQYFGAGTRLSVL.

The chain employs TRBV5-1 and TRBJ2-1, with TRBD2 as a possible D gene (6 bases). This CDR3 is 13 amino acids long. Trimming left V 4 bases short and J 6 bases short, with 11 bases between. Germline CDR1 reads SGHRS; CDR2 reads YFSETQ. The DNA for the CDR3 is TGCGCCAGCAGCGCCGGGACTCCCAATGAGCAGTTCTTC. This sequence encodes CASSAGTPNEQFF. Full variable domain (remainder filled in from reference TRBV5-1 and TRBJ2-1): KAGVTQTPRYLIKTRGQQVTLSCSPISGHRSVSWYQQTPGQGLQFLFEYFSETQRNKGNFPGRFSGRQFSNSRSEMNVSTLELGDSALYLCASSAGTPNEQFFGPGTRLTVL.

There are a few counts of this clone. This chain joins TRBV7-2 and TRBJ2-4; 9 bases fit TRBD1. This CDR3 comprises 14 residues. From germline, CDR1 is SGHTA and CDR2 FQGNSA. V was clipped by 4 bases and J by 6 bases; unmatched bases: 4. CDR3 loop: CASSWRDRANIQYF. The CDR3 nucleotides read TGTGCCAGCAGCTGGAGGGACAGGGCAAACATTCAGTACTTC.

The gene calls are TRBV5-1 and TRBJ2-3, with 8 bases fitting TRBD2. The germline V gene has CDR1 SGHRS and CDR2 YFSETQ. V trimming: 4 bases; J trimming: 5 bases; junction bases outside the gene matches: 12. The CDR3 runs 16 residues. CDR3 protein: CASSLRAGVTLDTQYF. In DNA, the CDR3 is TGCGCCAGCAGCCTCCGAGCGGGAGTTACCCTAGATACGCAGTATTTT.

This clone showed up just a few times. The chain combines TRBV30 with TRBJ2-5; 7 bases agree with TRBD2. V was clipped by 0 bases and J by 8 bases; unmatched bases: 12. Germline-derived CDR1 and CDR2 are GTSNPN and SVGIG (reference sequence). This CDR3 is built from 15 residues. This CDR3 is CAWSVLVGGPVTQYF. DNA of the CDR3: TGTGCCTGGAGTGTACTAGTGGGAGGGCCTGTCACCCAGTACTTC.

J is TRBJ2-2 and V is TRBV19; 7 bases are a match to TRBD2. Looked up from germline, CDR1 is LNHDA and CDR2 is SQIVND (reference sequence). This CDR3 is 17 amino acids long. Trimming cost V 0 bases and J 3 bases; bases outside gene matches: 7. The CDR3 reads CASSIDGRGLYTGELFF. CDR3 DNA: TGTGCCAGTAGTATAGATGGGAGGGGACTCTACACCGGGGAGCTGTTTTTT.